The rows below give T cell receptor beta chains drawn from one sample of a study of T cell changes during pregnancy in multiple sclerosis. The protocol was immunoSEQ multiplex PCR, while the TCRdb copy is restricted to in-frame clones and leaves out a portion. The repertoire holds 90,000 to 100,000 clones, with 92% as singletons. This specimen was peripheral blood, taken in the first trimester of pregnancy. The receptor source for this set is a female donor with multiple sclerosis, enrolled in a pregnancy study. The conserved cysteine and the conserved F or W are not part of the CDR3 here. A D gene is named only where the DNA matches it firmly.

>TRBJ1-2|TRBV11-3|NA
ASSLATGDAYGYT
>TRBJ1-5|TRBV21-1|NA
ASRTLGNQPQH
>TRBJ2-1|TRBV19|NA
ASSMVSGGLNNEQF
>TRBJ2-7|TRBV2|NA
ASSDSEAYEQY
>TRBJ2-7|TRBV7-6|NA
ASSLGDRVEQY
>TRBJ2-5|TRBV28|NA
ASSFEHQGQETQY
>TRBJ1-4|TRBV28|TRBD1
ASERQGLVNEKLF
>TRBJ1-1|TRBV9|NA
ASSVVGGGTEAF
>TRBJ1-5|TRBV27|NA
ASSLTGNQPQH
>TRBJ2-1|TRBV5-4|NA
ASSSAASLYNEQF
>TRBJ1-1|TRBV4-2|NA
ASSPYDEMNTEAF
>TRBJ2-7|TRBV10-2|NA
ASSAASSYEQY
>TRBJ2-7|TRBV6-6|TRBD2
ASSSGTISYEQY
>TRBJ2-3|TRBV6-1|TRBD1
ASSDHRTGGADTQY
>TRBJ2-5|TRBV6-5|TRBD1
ASSKDRGHRETQY
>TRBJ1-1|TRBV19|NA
ASSIFSRGGRNTEAF
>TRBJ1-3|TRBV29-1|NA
SVESTAGNTIY
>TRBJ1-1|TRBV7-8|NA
ASSTGGFLGTEAF
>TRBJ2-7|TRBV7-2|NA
ASSSPGLSYEQY
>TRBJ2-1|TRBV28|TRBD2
ASSLRASGSIHEQF